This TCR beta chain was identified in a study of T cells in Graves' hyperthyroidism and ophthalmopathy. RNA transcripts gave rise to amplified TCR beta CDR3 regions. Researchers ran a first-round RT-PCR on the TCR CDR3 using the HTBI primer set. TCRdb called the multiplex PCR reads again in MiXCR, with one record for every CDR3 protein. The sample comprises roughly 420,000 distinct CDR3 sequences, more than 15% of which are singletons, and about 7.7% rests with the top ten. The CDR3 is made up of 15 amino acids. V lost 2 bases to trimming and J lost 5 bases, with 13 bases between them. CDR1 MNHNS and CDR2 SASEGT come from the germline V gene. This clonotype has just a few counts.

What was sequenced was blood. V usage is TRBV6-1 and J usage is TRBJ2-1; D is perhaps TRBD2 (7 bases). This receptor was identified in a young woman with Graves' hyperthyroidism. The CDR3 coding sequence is TGTGCCAGCAGTGAAAGGGGGGGGGCTAACAATGAGCAGTTCTTC. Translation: CASSERGGANNEQFF.